This is a list of T cell receptor beta chains from one sample in a study of blood T cell repertoires in COVID-19. Produced via immunoSEQ multiplex PCR; TCRdb's table is partial and in-frame only. This sample carries about 160,000 clones, over 80% of them seen once, and the ten largest clones take over 3.5%. Sequencing input: peripheral blood. These receptors originate from a woman aged 45-65 years with acute or convalescent COVID-19. Both conserved end residues are trimmed from each CDR3. The order of the fields is V gene, J gene, CDR3 protein.

TRBV10-3,TRBJ2-7,AISERTGVGYEQY
TRBV15,TRBJ2-2,ATSTLSTGELF
TRBV6-6,TRBJ1-1,ASSPGQGKTEAF
TRBV11-2,TRBJ2-1,ASSLVASGGAFQNEQF
TRBV3-1/TRBV3-2,TRBJ2-1,ASSPSSSGSYNEQF
TRBV27,TRBJ1-2,ASSWDGTGTGGYT
TRBV11-2,TRBJ1-3,ASSSTSGNTIY
TRBV7-2,TRBJ1-4,ASSLDFTAGTNEKLF
TRBV6-2/TRBV6-3,TRBJ2-1,ASSYGRYNEQF
TRBV10-3,TRBJ1-3,ATEPTLSSGNTIY
TRBV7-2,TRBJ2-1,ASRLAGVADEQF
TRBV4-1,TRBJ1-1,ASSQAGTEAF
TRBV18,TRBJ2-1,ASSIITESLASSYNEQF
TRBV10-3,TRBJ1-2,AINPGSGGHGYT
TRBV19,TRBJ2-1,ATEWGTGGNEQF
TRBV7-9,TRBJ2-7,ASSPRSRYEQY
TRBV11-1,TRBJ1-4,ASSLRTAEKLF
TRBV3-1/TRBV3-2,TRBJ2-7,ASSFDREYEQY
TRBV3-1/TRBV3-2,TRBJ2-5,ASSQDRGSRETQY
TRBV5-5,TRBJ1-1,ASSQQGAMNTEAF
TRBV9,TRBJ2-3,ASSRGQGEDTQY
TRBV7-3,TRBJ2-3,ASSLQGGRTDTQY
TRBV6-5,TRBJ2-7,ATIYNTGSEQY
TRBV24-1,TRBJ1-1,ATSDGMTVGAEAF
TRBV28,TRBJ2-1,ASGLLGQGTYNEQF
TRBV6-1,TRBJ2-2,ASSEGWGYNRRTGELF
TRBV21-1,TRBJ2-5,ASSWTVQETQY
TRBV12-5,TRBJ2-1,ASGYGNEQF
TRBV6-2/TRBV6-3,TRBJ2-4,ASSYNWGADLNIQY
TRBV30,TRBJ1-1,AWAGQSGSMNTEAF
TRBV7-3,TRBJ2-3,ASSLGAADTQY
TRBV6-1,TRBJ1-1,ASSEGGGNTEAF
TRBV28,TRBJ2-7,ASSKPSRRGYEQY
TRBV5-1,TRBJ1-6,ASSLLDRVGSPLH
TRBV20-1,TRBJ1-5,SASGHRDRATYSNQPQH
TRBV28,TRBJ1-5,ASSYTDRGGGPQH
TRBV7-2,TRBJ2-2,ASSLQGGGTGELF
TRBV13,TRBJ1-4,ASSLGLSSNEKLF
TRBV10-1,TRBJ2-1,ASSEGGGINNEQF
TRBV3-1/TRBV3-2,TRBJ1-6,ASSQDLVAGPLH
TRBV9,TRBJ1-6,ASSESAGGSPLH
TRBV9,TRBJ1-2,ASRGLGGNYGYT
TRBV10-1,TRBJ1-1,ASSPEGNTEAF
TRBV2,TRBJ1-2,ASSESAYGYT
TRBV19,TRBJ2-3,ASSTLRRGSGRTDTQY
TRBV12-3/TRBV12-4,TRBJ1-1,ASSYRGGTEAF
TRBV19,TRBJ2-3,ASSPFRVRSTDTQY
TRBV5-1,TRBJ2-7,ASSTELADLEQY
TRBV11-2,TRBJ1-5,ASSLGGGATQPQH
TRBV25-1,TRBJ1-2,ASSEYGGLHYGYT
TRBV18,TRBJ1-1,ASSPRNPGWGDTEAF
TRBV4-1,TRBJ2-5,ASSLGTSGIETQY
TRBV7-9,TRBJ2-3,ASSPGGGERPTDTQY
TRBV7-2,TRBJ2-4,ASSLDGRVDIQY
TRBV12-3/TRBV12-4,TRBJ2-5,ASSLSEETQY
TRBV2,TRBJ2-3,ASSGGLAGYTDTQY
TRBV30,TRBJ1-5,AWGQGAIYSNQPQH
TRBV7-6,TRBJ2-6,ASSQRTGFFGANVLT
TRBV9,TRBJ2-1,ASSVGGRGSNNEQF